This TCR beta chain was documented in a study of T cells in tumors after PD-1 blockade. A few counts support this clone. The CDR3 covers 14 residues. Germline CDR1 SGHRS, CDR2 YFSETQ. The V end lost 4 bases, the J end lost 3 bases, and 14 bases lay between the germline ends. Sequencing used immunoSEQ multiplex PCR; TCRdb keeps in-frame clones, though not all of them. Of some 48,000 clones listed, roughly 73% were seen once; the top ten hold over 15%. This receptor was identified in a human donor with basal cell carcinoma. The material sequenced was PBMCs, taken before anti-PD-1 treatment. This sequence joins TRBV5-1 and TRBJ2-7, with D perhaps matching TRBD1 (6 bases). DNA of the CDR3: TGCGCCAGCAGCCGACAGGCGCCAGGCTACGAGCAGTACTTC. Its translation: CASSRQAPGYEQYF.